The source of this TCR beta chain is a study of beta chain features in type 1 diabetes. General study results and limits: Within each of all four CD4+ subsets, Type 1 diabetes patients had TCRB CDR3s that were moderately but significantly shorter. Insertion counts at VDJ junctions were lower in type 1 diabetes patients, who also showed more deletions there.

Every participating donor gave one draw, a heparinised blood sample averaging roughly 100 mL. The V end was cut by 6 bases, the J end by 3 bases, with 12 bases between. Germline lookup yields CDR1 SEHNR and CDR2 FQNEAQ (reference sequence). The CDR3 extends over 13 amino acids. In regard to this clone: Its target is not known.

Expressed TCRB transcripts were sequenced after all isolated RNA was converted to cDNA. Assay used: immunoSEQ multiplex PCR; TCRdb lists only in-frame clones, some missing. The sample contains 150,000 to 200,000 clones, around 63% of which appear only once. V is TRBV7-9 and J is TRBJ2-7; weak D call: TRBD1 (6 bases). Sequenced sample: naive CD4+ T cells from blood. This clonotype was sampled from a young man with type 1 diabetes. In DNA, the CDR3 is TGTGCCAGCAGTTGGACAGCCTTCTACGAGCAGTACTTC. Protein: CASSWTAFYEQYF.